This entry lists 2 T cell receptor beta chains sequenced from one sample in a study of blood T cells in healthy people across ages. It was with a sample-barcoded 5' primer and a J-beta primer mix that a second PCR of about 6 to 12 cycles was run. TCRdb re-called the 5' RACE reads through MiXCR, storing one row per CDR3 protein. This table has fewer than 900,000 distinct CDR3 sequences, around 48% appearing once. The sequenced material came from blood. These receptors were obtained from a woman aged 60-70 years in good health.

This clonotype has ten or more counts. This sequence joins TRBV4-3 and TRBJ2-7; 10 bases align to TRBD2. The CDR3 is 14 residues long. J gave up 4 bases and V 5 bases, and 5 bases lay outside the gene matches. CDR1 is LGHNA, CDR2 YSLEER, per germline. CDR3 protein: CASSFSGGVYEQYF. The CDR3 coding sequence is TGCGCCAGCAGCTTCAGCGGGGGGGTTTACGAGCAGTACTTC.

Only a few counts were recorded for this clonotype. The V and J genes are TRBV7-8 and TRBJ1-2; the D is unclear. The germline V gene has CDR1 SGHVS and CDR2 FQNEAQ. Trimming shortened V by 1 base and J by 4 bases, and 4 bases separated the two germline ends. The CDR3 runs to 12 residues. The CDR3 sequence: CASSLEFYGYTF. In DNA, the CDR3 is TGTGCCAGCAGCTTAGAATTCTATGGCTACACCTTC.